A selection of T cell receptor beta chains follows, all from one sample in a study of T cells in Graves' hyperthyroidism and ophthalmopathy. TCRdb reprocessed the multiplex PCR reads with MiXCR, giving one entry per CDR3 protein. The data contain roughly 380,000 distinct CDR3 sequences, about 15% of them singletons. The sample consisted of blood. The receptors were sampled from a woman aged 55-75 years with Graves' hyperthyroidism. Both conserved end residues are part of each CDR3. A D gene is named only where the DNA matches it firmly. Some rows have no size entry. The others give once, few or many, or a class for an expanded clone.

v_call	j_call	d_call	clone_size	cdr3_aa	cdr3_nt
TRBV7-9	TRBJ2-1	TRBD2	many	CASSLGSIGRAMNEQFF	TGTGCCAGCAGCTTAGGTTCTATCGGGAGGGCCATGAATGAGCAGTTCTTC
TRBV27	TRBJ1-1	-	-	CASSTHVGTEAFF	TGTGCCAGCAGCACTCACGTGGGCACTGAAGCTTTCTTT
TRBV20-1	TRBJ2-7	TRBD2	many	CSARGPSGSYEQYF	TGCAGTGCTAGAGGCCCTAGCGGGAGTTACGAGCAGTACTTC
TRBV7-2	TRBJ2-3	TRBD2	many	CASSSGTSGTDTQYF	TGTGCCAGCAGCTCTGGGACTAGCGGCACAGATACGCAGTATTTT
TRBV24-1	TRBJ2-1	-	few	CATSGPTMNEQFF	TGTGCCACCAGTGGCCCTACCATGAATGAGCAGTTCTTC
TRBV18	TRBJ2-7	-	few	CASSPASRSSYEQYF	TGTGCCAGCTCACCAGCTAGCCGAAGCTCCTACGAGCAGTACTTC
TRBV19	TRBJ2-1	-	few	CASSITSGAEQFF	TGTGCCAGTAGTATAACCTCAGGGGCTGAGCAGTTCTTC
TRBV2	TRBJ1-2	-	many	CASRATANYGYTF	TGTGCCAGCAGGGCGACAGCTAACTATGGCTACACCTTC
TRBV30	TRBJ1-5	-	many	CAWIFDRGIHSNQPQHF	TGTGCCTGGATATTCGACCGGGGAATACATAGCAATCAGCCCCAGCATTTT
TRBV5-1	TRBJ1-1	-	-	CASSLDPGLRTDTEAFF	TGCGCCAGCAGCTTGGACCCGGGCCTACGGACAGACACTGAAGCTTTCTTT
TRBV4-1	TRBJ1-5	-	few	CASSQAPFLQGTFSNQPQHF	TGCGCCAGCAGCCAAGCTCCATTCCTGCAGGGGACATTTAGCAATCAGCCCCAGCATTTT
TRBV3-1	TRBJ2-7	TRBD1	many	CASSRDRANEQYF	TGTGCCAGCAGCCGCGACAGGGCGAACGAGCAGTACTTC
TRBV18	TRBJ2-4	-	few	CASSPTWEAKNIQYF	TGTGCCAGCTCACCCACTTGGGAGGCCAAAAACATTCAGTACTTC
TRBV11-2	TRBJ2-1	-	-	CASSPQRGSINEQFF	TGTGCCAGCAGCCCCCAAAGGGGATCTATCAATGAGCAGTTCTTC
TRBV2	TRBJ2-5	-	few	CASSDGRGQETQYF	TGTGCCAGCAGTGACGGTAGGGGCCAAGAGACCCAGTACTTC
TRBV5-1	TRBJ2-7	TRBD1	many	CASSLAGQGHEQYF	TGCGCCAGCAGCTTGGCGGGACAGGGCCACGAGCAGTACTTC
TRBV20-1	TRBJ2-7	TRBD1	many	CSALRDRQTGEQYF	TGCAGTGCTTTGCGGGACAGGCAAACGGGGGAGCAGTACTTC
TRBV7-2	TRBJ2-7	-	few	CASSPSEMSSSYEQYF	TGTGCCAGCAGCCCAAGTGAAATGTCATCATCCTACGAGCAGTACTTC
TRBV9	TRBJ1-1	-	many	CASSVSLGGHTEAFF	TGTGCCAGCAGCGTCTCCCTGGGGGGTCACACTGAAGCTTTCTTT
TRBV6-5	TRBJ1-5	TRBD1	-	CASSYGTGGDSNQPQHF	TGTGCCAGCAGCTACGGGACAGGGGGCGATAGCAATCAGCCCCAGCATTTT
TRBV30	TRBJ2-7	TRBD2	many	CAWGLEAYREQYF	TGTGCCTGGGGACTAGAAGCGTATCGCGAGCAGTACTTC
TRBV5-1	TRBJ2-7	TRBD1	few	CASSFYPGTGTPPYYEQYF	TGCGCCAGCAGCTTCTACCCCGGGACAGGGACCCCCCCCTACTACGAGCAGTACTTC
TRBV5-1	TRBJ1-1	-	many	CASNMGQNTEAFF	TGCGCCAGCAATATGGGACAGAACACTGAAGCTTTCTTT
TRBV5-4	TRBJ2-1	TRBD2	few	CASSLDLADNEQFF	TGTGCCAGCAGCTTGGACCTAGCGGACAATGAGCAGTTCTTC
TRBV28	TRBJ1-2	-	few	CASSPWPYRGGYTF	TGTGCCAGCAGTCCATGGCCGTACCGGGGCGGCTACACCTTC
TRBV20-1	TRBJ2-7	-	few	CSASMGASYEQYF	TGCAGTGCTAGTATGGGGGCTTCCTACGAGCAGTACTTC